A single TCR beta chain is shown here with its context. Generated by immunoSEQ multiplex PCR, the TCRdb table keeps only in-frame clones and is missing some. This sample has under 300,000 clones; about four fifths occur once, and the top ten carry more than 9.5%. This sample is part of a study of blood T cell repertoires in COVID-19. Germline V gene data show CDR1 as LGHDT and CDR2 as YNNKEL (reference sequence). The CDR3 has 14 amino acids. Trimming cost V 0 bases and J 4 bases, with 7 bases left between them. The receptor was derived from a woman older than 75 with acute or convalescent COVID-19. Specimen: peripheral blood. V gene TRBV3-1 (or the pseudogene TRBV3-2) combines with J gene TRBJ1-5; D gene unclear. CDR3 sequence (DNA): TGTGCCAGCAGCCAAGAATACCAGAATCAGCCCCAGCATTTT. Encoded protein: CASSQEYQNQPQHF.